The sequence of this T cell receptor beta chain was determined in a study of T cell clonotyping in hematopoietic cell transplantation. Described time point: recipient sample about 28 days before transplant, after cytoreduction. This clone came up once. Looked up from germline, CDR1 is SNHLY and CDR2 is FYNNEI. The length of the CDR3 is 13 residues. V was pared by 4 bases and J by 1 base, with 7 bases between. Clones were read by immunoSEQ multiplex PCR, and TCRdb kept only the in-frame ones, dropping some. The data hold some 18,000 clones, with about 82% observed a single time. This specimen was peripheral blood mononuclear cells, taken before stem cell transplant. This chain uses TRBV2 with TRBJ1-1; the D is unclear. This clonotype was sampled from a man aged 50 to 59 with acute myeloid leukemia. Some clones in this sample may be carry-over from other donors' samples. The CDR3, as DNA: TGTGCCAGCAGTGGCTTTGGGAACACTGAAGCTTTCTTT. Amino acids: CASSGFGNTEAFF.